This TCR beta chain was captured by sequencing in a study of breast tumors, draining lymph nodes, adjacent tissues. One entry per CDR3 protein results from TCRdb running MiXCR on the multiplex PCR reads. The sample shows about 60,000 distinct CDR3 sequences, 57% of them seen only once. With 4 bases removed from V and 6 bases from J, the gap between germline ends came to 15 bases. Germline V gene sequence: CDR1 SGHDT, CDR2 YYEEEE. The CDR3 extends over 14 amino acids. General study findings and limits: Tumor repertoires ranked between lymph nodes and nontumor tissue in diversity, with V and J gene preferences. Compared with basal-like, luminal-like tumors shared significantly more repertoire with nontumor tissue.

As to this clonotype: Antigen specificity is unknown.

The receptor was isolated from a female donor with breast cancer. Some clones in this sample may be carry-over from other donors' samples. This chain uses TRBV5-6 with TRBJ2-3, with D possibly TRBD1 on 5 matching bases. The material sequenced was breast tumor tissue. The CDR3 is CASSMQGPRDTQYF. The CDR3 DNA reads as TGTGCCAGCAGCATGCAGGGCCCTAGGGATACGCAGTATTTT.